Following are 26 T cell receptor beta chains from one sample sequenced in a study of T cell responses to AZD1222 COVID-19 vaccine. Using immunoSEQ multiplex PCR, the repertoire was profiled, and TCRdb retains in-frame clones only, with some absent. The profile shows around 80,000 clones, approximately 85% of them singletons. The material was peripheral blood, obtained 28 days after the second AZD1222 dose. These receptors were collected from an adult who received the AZD1222 COVID-19 vaccine.

The V call is TRBV6-5, the J call TRBJ1-2; TRBD1 is a possible D gene (5 bases). The CDR3 consists of 14 residues. CDR1 is MNHEY and CDR2 is SVGAGI in the germline V gene. V lost 0 bases to trimming and J lost 8 bases, with 13 bases between them. The chain's CDR3 is CASSYSSQGRGYTF. The CDR3 nucleotides are TGTGCCAGCAGTTACTCGAGTCAGGGCCGGGGCTACACCTTC.

This clone was seen a single time. The V gene is TRBV4-1, the J gene TRBJ2-1; D remains ambiguous. From germline, CDR1 is MGHRA and CDR2 YSYEKL. The CDR3 runs to 17 residues. The V gene lost 1 base and the J gene lost 1 base, with 14 bases spanning the gap. The DNA of the CDR3 is TGCGCCAGCAGCCAAGCGCGTGGCATCCCGTCCTACAATGAGCAGTTCTTC. Protein product: CASSQARGIPSYNEQFF.

The CDR3 sequence: CAWSQQQGNQPQHF. CDR3 sequence (DNA): TGTGCCTGGAGCCAGCAGCAGGGAAATCAGCCCCAGCATTTT. J is TRBJ1-5 and V is TRBV30, with D possibly matching TRBD1 (5 bases). Looked up from germline, CDR1 is GTSNPN and CDR2 is SVGIG (reference sequence). The CDR3 is made up of 14 amino acids. V was cut by 3 bases and J by 4 bases, with 13 bases left in between.

V gene TRBV7-3 combines with J gene TRBJ1-1, with D perhaps matching TRBD1 (5 bases). Between the trimmed V and J ends, which lost 3 bases and 1 base, there was a span of 6 bases. Germline CDR1 reads SGHTA; CDR2 reads FQGTGA. The CDR3 has 13 amino acids. In DNA, the CDR3 is TGTGCCAGCAGCTTCCAGGGGAACACTGAAGCTTTCTTT. Its translation: CASSFQGNTEAFF.

This chain uses TRBV30 with TRBJ1-2, with D possibly TRBD1 on 5 matching bases. The V gene lost 2 bases and the J gene lost 4 bases, with 11 bases spanning the gap. The length of the CDR3 is 13 residues. Germline V gene lookup returns CDR1 GTSNPN and CDR2 SVGIG (reference sequence). CDR3 residues: CAWSQRTTYGYTF. Written as DNA, the CDR3 is TGTGCCTGGAGTCAAAGGACAACCTATGGCTACACCTTC.

CDR3 bases: TGTGCCAGCAGCCGCGGGACATTCTACGAGCAGTACTTC. Translation: CASSRGTFYEQYF. V and J are TRBV6-2 or TRBV6-3 and TRBJ2-7, with D possibly called TRBD1 or TRBD2 (6 bases each). The CDR3 runs 13 residues. Trimming removed 6 bases from V and 3 bases from J, with 12 bases in between. Germline CDR1 and CDR2: MNHEY and SVGEGT.

V is TRBV7-9 and J is TRBJ1-1, with TRBD1 matching 9 bases. This CDR3 contains 14 residues. The germline CDR1 and CDR2 sequences are SEHNR and FQNEAQ (reference sequence). The ends lost 5 bases at V and 4 bases at J; junction bases unmatched: 5. The DNA for the CDR3 is TGTGCCAGCAGCGAACAGGGGGCCGGCACTGAAGCTTTCTTT. Translation gives CASSEQGAGTEAFF.

The CDR3 DNA reads as TGCAGCGTTTCGGGACTAGCGGGGGGCCCTAGTACCGGGGAGCTGTTTTTT. This translates into CSVSGLAGGPSTGELFF. This chain joins TRBV29-1 and TRBJ2-2; 15 bases line up with TRBD2. There are 17 residues in the CDR3. The junction had 9 bases not matched to a gene; V was cut back by 5 bases and J by 5 bases. The germline CDR1 and CDR2 sequences are SQVTM and ANQGSEA.

This chain joins TRBV5-4 and TRBJ2-3; TRBD2 matches at 7 bases. CDR1 is SGHNT and CDR2 is YYREEE in the germline V gene (reference sequence). The junction had 12 bases not matched to a gene; V was cut back by 4 bases and J by 4 bases. The CDR3 loop spans 16 amino acids. In nucleotides, the CDR3 is TGTGCCAGCAGCCCGACTGCCGGGGGGTCAGCAGATACGCAGTATTTT. It codes for CASSPTAGGSADTQYF.

Notes on this clone: The sample holds other DNA sequences that translate to the same CDR3. The chain employs TRBV14 and TRBJ2-3; D tentatively reads TRBD1 or TRBD2 (5 bases each). The V gene's germline CDR1 is SGHDN and CDR2 FVKESK. This CDR3 comprises 14 residues. V lost 3 bases and J 2 bases, leaving 9 bases between the germline ends. This CDR3 is CASSQGRHTDTQYF. The CDR3 nucleotides read TGTGCCAGCAGCCAGGGACGGCACACAGATACGCAGTATTTT.

V is TRBV16 and J is TRBJ2-5; 9 nucleotides match TRBD2. Germline loops: CDR1 KGHSY, CDR2 FQNENV. The CDR3 consists of 18 residues. Germline trimming cut 0 bases from V and 0 bases from J; bases unmatched to any gene: 8. In DNA form, the CDR3 reads TGTGCCAGCAGCCAATCCGGGCTAGCGGGGCCGTACCAAGAGACCCAGTACTTC. Protein product: CASSQSGLAGPYQETQYF.

This clone was seen more than once but under ten times. The chain is built from TRBV7-2 and TRBJ2-7; D is uncertain. The CDR3 is made up of 15 amino acids. Germline assignment: CDR1 SGHTA and CDR2 FQGNSA. Deletions cut 4 bases from V and 1 base from J, with 14 bases between. The CDR3 bases are TGTGCCAGCAGCTCAGGCCAGCCGTGGTCCTACGAGCAGTACTTC. Residues: CASSSGQPWSYEQYF.

On this clone itself: Different DNA sequences within this sample yield the same CDR3. This sequence joins TRBV19 and TRBJ2-2; possibly TRBD1 for D (5 bases). The CDR3 runs 15 residues. CDR1 LNHDA and CDR2 SQIVND come from the germline V gene (reference sequence). Between the trimmed V and J ends, which lost 3 bases and 1 base, there was a span of 9 bases. CDR3 DNA sequence: TGTGCCAGTAGTATCAGGCAGGGGAACACCGGGGAGCTGTTTTTT. Translation gives CASSIRQGNTGELFF.

This CDR3 is CASSLILAANEKLFF. CDR3 sequence (DNA): TGTGCCAGCAGCCTGATTCTGGCAGCTAATGAAAAACTGTTTTTT. The chain combines TRBV5-5 with TRBJ1-4; D unresolved. The V and J ends lost 4 bases and 3 bases respectively, with 13 bases between them. CDR1 and CDR2 (germline): SGHKS, YYEKEE (reference sequence). CDR3 length: 15 amino acids.

CDR3 DNA sequence: TGTGCCACCTATTTGTCTGGAAACACCATATATTTT. Protein sequence: CATYLSGNTIYF. The chain employs TRBV19 and TRBJ1-3; D not resolved. The V gene lost 10 bases and the J gene lost 1 base, with 8 bases spanning the gap. Germline CDR1 is LNHDA and CDR2 is SQIVND (reference sequence). This CDR3 region has 12 residues.

This chain uses TRBV4-1 with TRBJ2-7; no reliable D call. The CDR3 has 16 amino acids. Trimming took 0 bases from V and 0 from J, leaving 12 bases between them. The germline CDR1 and CDR2 sequences are MGHRA and YSYEKL. CDR3 region: CASSQDQNIHSYEQYF. As DNA, the CDR3 is TGCGCCAGCAGCCAAGATCAGAACATCCACTCCTACGAGCAGTACTTC.

The chain joins TRBV6-6 to TRBJ1-1, with D unclear. CDR1 and CDR2 from the germline V gene are MNHNY and SVGAGI (reference sequence). The V end was cut by 2 bases, the J end by 7 bases, with 14 bases between. The CDR3 spans 14 residues. The CDR3 loop reads CASSYRRTAFEAFF. The DNA for the CDR3 is TGTGCCAGCAGTTACCGGCGGACCGCTTTTGAAGCTTTCTTT.

The gene calls are TRBV5-6 and TRBJ1-2; D unclear. This CDR3 spans 14 amino acids. The V end lost 2 bases, the J end lost 5 bases, and 13 bases lay between the germline ends. Germline V gene sequence: CDR1 SGHDT, CDR2 YYEEEE. The CDR3 DNA follows: TGTGCCAGCAGCTTTGGTGGGAGCCTATATGGCTACACCTTC. Translating it yields CASSFGGSLYGYTF.

This chain uses TRBV12-3 or TRBV12-4 with TRBJ2-5, with 8 bases fitting TRBD2. CDR3 size: 13 residues. J lost 5 bases, V lost 8 bases, and 7 bases had no gene match. CDR3 amino acids: CASLPGGQETQYF. The CDR3 DNA is TGTGCCAGCCTCCCGGGGGGGCAGGAGACCCAGTACTTC.

This chain links TRBV6-5 with TRBJ2-2, with D hard to call. V was trimmed by 0 bases and J by 3 bases, leaving 5 bases between them. Per the germline V gene, CDR1 is MNHEY and CDR2 is SVGAGI. The CDR3 has 14 residues. The CDR3 DNA reads TGTGCCAGCAGTTACTCTATGTACACCGGGGAGCTGTTTTTT. Its translation: CASSYSMYTGELFF.

This rearrangement joins TRBV5-1 to TRBJ1-2; a weak D match, TRBD1 (6 bases). V dropped 4 bases and J dropped 8 bases, with 21 bases sitting between them. CDR1 and CDR2 from the germline V gene are SGHRS and YFSETQ. The CDR3 is made up of 15 amino acids. CDR3 DNA sequence: TGCGCCAGCAGCAATGGACAGAGTACCCGACGAGGCTACACCTTC. This codes for CASSNGQSTRRGYTF.

This clone was recorded only once. V usage is TRBV12-3 or TRBV12-4 and J usage is TRBJ2-7; maybe TRBD1 (6 bases). CDR3 length: 13 amino acids. V was clipped by 4 bases and J by 4 bases, with 11 bases between them. The CDR3 spells CASSSTGMYEQYF. CDR3 nucleotides: TGTGCCAGCAGTTCCACAGGGATGTACGAGCAGTACTTC.

The chain uses TRBV18 and TRBJ2-7; D could derive from TRBD1 or TRBD2 (6 bases each). From germline, CDR1 is KGHSH and CDR2 LQKENI. The CDR3 has 13 amino acids. The germline V and J ends were trimmed by 2 bases and 5 bases, with 10 bases remaining between them. The CDR3 coding sequence is TGTGCCAGCTCACCATACGGGGGCCACGAGCAGTACTTC. This codes for CASSPYGGHEQYF.

This clone was seen once. V usage is TRBV5-6 and J usage is TRBJ1-3, with TRBD1 as a possible D gene (5 bases). The germline CDR1 and CDR2 sequences are SGHDT and YYEEEE. V was clipped by 2 bases and J by 3 bases, with 12 bases between them. The CDR3 totals 15 residues. CDR3 bases: TGTGCCAGCAGCTTAATAAGGGGCTTTGGAAACACCATATATTTT. Its translation: CASSLIRGFGNTIYF.

On this clone: This likely reflects a read error, since a far larger clone is one base away. The chain combines TRBV7-6 with TRBJ2-5; no clear D. Germline V lookup: CDR1 SGHVS, CDR2 FNYEAQ. Trimming cost V 5 bases and J 4 bases, with 8 bases left between them. The CDR3 is 12 residues long. The CDR3 region is CASSQNRETQYF. In DNA form, the CDR3 reads TGTGCCAGCAGCCAAAATAGAGAGACCCAGTACTTC.

This clone was recorded only once. The chain couples TRBV6-5 to TRBJ2-7; D tentatively fits TRBD1 or TRBD2 (5 bases each). The CDR3 has 15 residues. CDR1 is MNHEY and CDR2 is SVGAGI in the germline V gene. V lost 0 bases and J lost 1, with 10 bases in between. The CDR3 spells CASSYSEEGSYEQYF. The CDR3, as DNA: TGTGCCAGCAGTTACTCGGAAGAGGGGTCCTACGAGCAGTACTTC.